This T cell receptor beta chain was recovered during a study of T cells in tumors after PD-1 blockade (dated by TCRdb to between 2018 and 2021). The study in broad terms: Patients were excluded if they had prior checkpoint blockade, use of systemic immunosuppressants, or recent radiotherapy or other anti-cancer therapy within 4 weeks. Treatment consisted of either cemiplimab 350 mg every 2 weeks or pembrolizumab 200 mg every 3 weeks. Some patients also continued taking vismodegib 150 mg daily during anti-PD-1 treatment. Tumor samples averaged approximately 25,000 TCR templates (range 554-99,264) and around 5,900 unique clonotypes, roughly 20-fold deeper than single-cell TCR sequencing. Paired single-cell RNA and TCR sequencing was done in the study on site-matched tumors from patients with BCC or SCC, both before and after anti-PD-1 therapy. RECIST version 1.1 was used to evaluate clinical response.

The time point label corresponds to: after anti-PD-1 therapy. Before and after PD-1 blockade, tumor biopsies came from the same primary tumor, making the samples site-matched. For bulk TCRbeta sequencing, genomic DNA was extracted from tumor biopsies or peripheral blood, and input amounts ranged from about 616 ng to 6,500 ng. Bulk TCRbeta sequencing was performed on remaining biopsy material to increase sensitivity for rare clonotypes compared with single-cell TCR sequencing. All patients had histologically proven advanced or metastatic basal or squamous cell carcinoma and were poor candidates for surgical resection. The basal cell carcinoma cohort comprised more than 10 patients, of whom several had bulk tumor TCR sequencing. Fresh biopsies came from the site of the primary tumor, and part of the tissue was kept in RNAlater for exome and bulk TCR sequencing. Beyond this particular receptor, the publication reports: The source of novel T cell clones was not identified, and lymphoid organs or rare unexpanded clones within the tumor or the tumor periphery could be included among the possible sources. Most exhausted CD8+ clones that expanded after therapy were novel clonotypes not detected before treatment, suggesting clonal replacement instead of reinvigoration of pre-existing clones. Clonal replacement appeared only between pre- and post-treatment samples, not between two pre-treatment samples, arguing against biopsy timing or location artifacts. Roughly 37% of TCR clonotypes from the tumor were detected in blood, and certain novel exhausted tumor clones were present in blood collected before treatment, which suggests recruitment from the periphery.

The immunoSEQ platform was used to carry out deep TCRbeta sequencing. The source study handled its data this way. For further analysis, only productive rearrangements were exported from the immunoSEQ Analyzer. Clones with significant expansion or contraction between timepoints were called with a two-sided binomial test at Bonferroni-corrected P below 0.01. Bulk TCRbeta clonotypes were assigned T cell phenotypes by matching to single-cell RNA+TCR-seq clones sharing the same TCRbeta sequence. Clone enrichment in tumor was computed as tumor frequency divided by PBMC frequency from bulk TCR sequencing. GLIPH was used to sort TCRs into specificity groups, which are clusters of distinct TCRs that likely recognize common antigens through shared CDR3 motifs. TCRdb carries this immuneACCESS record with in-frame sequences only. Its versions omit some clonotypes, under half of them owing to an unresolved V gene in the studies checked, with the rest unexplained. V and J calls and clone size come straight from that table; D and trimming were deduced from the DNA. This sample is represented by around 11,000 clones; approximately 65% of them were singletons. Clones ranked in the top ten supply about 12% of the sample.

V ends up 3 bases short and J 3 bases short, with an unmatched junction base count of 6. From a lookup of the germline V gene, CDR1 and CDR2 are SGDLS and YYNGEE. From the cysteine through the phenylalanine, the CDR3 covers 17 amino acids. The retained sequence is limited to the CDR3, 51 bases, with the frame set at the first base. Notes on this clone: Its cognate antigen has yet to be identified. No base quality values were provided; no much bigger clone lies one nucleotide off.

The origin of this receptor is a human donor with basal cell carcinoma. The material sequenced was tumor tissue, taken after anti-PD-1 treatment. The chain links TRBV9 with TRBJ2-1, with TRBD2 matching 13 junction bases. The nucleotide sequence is TGTGCCAGCAGCGCCTCCGGGACTAGCGGGAACTACAATGAGCAGTTCTTC. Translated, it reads CASSASGTSGNYNEQFF.